A selection of T cell receptor beta chains follows, all from one sample in a study of blood T cell repertoires in COVID-19. Measured with immunoSEQ multiplex PCR; TCRdb has only the in-frame clones, and not every one. The sample lists over 150,000 clones, around 87% seen once, with less than 0.7% in the top ten. Sequenced material: peripheral blood. Receptor source: a man in his fifties or sixties with COVID-19, enrolled during active disease. Each CDR3 is given without its conserved first and last residue.

TRBV25-1	TRBJ1-6	ASGGLTGESPLH
TRBV5-1	TRBJ2-5	ASSIRGQQGAWETQY
TRBV5-4	TRBJ1-6	ASSSRLGGSNSPLH
TRBV2	TRBJ2-5	ASARTGGLVETQY
TRBV5-1	TRBJ2-1	ASSLDGEAGNEQF
TRBV18	TRBJ2-7	ASSPVGTFISEQY
TRBV28	TRBJ1-1	ASTDRVTEAF
TRBV5-4	TRBJ1-3	ASSLQGPSGNTIY
TRBV10-3	TRBJ1-6	AISDGTGTDSPLH
TRBV29-1	TRBJ1-1	SVVAEGNTEAF
TRBV7-8	TRBJ1-2	ASSLFRDSESYGYT